These 20 T cell receptor beta chains were sequenced from one sample in a study of cytomegalovirus exposure and HLA in healthy donors. 13 Jbeta primers and 60 Vbeta primers were used for the PCR. The assay was immunoSEQ multiplex PCR, and TCRdb's table has in-frame clones only and misses some. This table holds more than 100,000 clones. Sequencing used PBMCs. The source of these receptors is a middle-aged woman in good health and CMV-seronegative.

The V gene is TRBV9, the J gene TRBJ2-2, with 7 positions matching TRBD1. V dropped 5 bases and J dropped 2; count of bases not matched to a gene: 9. The CDR3 is 16 amino acids. Germline V gene lookup returns CDR1 SGDLS and CDR2 YYNGEE. Here the CDR3 reads CASSPSGTVNTGELFF. DNA of the CDR3: TGTGCCAGCAGTCCTTCAGGGACAGTAAACACCGGGGAGCTGTTTTTT.

V gene TRBV20-1 combines with J gene TRBJ2-7, with a tentative D call TRBD1 (5 bases). The germline V and J ends were trimmed by 4 bases and 6 bases, with 10 bases remaining between them. Germline assignment: CDR1 DFQATT and CDR2 SNEGSKA (reference sequence). The CDR3 loop spans 11 amino acids. DNA for the CDR3: TGCAGTGCTACCAGGGTGGGCGAGCAGTACTTC. This codes for CSATRVGEQYF.

This chain connects TRBV7-2 to TRBJ1-1; D is ambiguous. This CDR3 is built from 17 residues. V shed 5 bases and J shed 3 bases, with 22 bases lying between them. Germline CDR1 and CDR2: SGHTA and FQGNSA. The CDR3 coding sequence is TGTGCCAGCAGCCCCCACCGGACTCCCCAGAGGGACACTGAAGCTTTCTTT. Its protein product is CASSPHRTPQRDTEAFF.

The chain carries TRBV19 and TRBJ2-5; a weak D match, TRBD2 (5 bases). Trimming pared 5 bases from V and 2 bases from J, leaving 18 bases between. Germline CDR1 is LNHDA and CDR2 is SQIVND (reference sequence). This CDR3 comprises 16 residues. CDR3 bases: TGTGCCAGTAGTCCCCGGGGTAAGGGCTGGCAAGAGACCCAGTACTTC. Translation gives CASSPRGKGWQETQYF. Looking up the rest from reference TRBV19 and TRBJ2-5 gives the full variable domain: DGGITQSPKYLFRKEGQNVTLSCEQNLNHDAMYWYRQDPGQGLRLIYYSQIVNDFQKGDIAEGYSVSREKKESFPLTVTSAQKNPTAFYLCASSPRGKGWQETQYFGPGTRLLVL.

The gene calls are TRBV7-9 and TRBJ1-1; tentatively, D is TRBD1 (5 bases). Between the trimmed V and J ends, which lost 2 bases and 5 bases, there was a span of 15 bases. Germline CDR1 reads SEHNR; CDR2 reads FQNEAQ (reference sequence). This CDR3 comprises 15 residues. The CDR3 region has the DNA TGTGCCAGCAGCTTAATTCGTGGGGGGGGGACTGAAGCTTTCTTT. Translation gives CASSLIRGGGTEAFF. The full variable domain, its missing parts supplied by reference TRBV7-9 and TRBJ1-1, is DTGVSQNPRHKITKRGQNVTFRCDPISEHNRLYWYRQTLGQGPEFLTYFQNEAQLEKSRLLSDRFSAERPKGSFSTLEIQRTEQGDSAMYLCASSLIRGGGTEAFFGQGTRLTVV.

The V gene is TRBV27, the J gene TRBJ1-1; 7 nucleotides line up with TRBD1. The CDR3 is 15 amino acids. The ends lost 5 bases at V and 1 base at J; junction bases unmatched: 7. CDR1 and CDR2 (germline): MNHEY, SMNVEV (reference sequence). CDR3 DNA: TGTGCCAGCAGTCGACAGGGTAGTTCGAACACTGAAGCTTTCTTT. Protein: CASSRQGSSNTEAFF.

The V gene is TRBV25-1, the J gene TRBJ1-2; TRBD1 might be the D (6 bases). The CDR3 extends over 14 amino acids. The V end lost 1 base, the J end lost 8 bases, and 14 bases lay between the germline ends. CDR1 is MGHDK and CDR2 is SYGVNS in the germline V gene. In DNA form, the CDR3 reads TGTGCCAGCAGTGAATTGGGCGTAAGGGGGGGCTACACCTTC. It is translated as CASSELGVRGGYTF.

The V call is TRBV7-9, the J call TRBJ1-1; D is unclear. V was shortened by 3 bases and J by 1 base, with 12 bases between the two germline ends. The CDR3 runs to 15 residues. Germline values: CDR1 SEHNR, CDR2 FQNEAQ (reference sequence). CDR3 nucleotides: TGTGCCAGCAGCTTCGTCGCAGGAACGAACACTGAAGCTTTCTTT. Translated: CASSFVAGTNTEAFF.

This chain connects TRBV27 to TRBJ2-5, with 7 bases identical to TRBD2. Unmatched junction bases numbered 1, after V lost 5 bases and J lost 7 bases. The CDR3 totals 11 residues. From germline, CDR1 is MNHEY and CDR2 SMNVEV (reference sequence). The chain's CDR3 is CASSGGGTQYF. The CDR3 DNA reads as TGTGCCAGCAGTGGGGGGGGGACCCAGTACTTC.

This sequence joins TRBV7-2 and TRBJ2-1; 9 bases map to TRBD2. The CDR3 loop spans 16 amino acids. The V gene end was trimmed by 7 bases and the J gene end by 7 bases; junction bases not matched to a gene: 14. Germline assignment: CDR1 SGHTA and CDR2 FQGNSA. The CDR3 region is CASTRRRGGNRNEQFF. CDR3 nucleotide sequence: TGTGCCAGCACCCGGAGGCGGGGGGGCAATAGGAATGAGCAGTTCTTC.

The chain joins TRBV10-1 to TRBJ2-1, with TRBD2 identical over 9 bases. Looked up from germline, CDR1 is WNHNN and CDR2 is SYGVQD (reference sequence). The CDR3 contains 15 residues. V lost 8 bases and J lost 8; bases outside the gene matches: 13. The CDR3 spells CASRLTSGHVDEQFF. CDR3 nucleotides: TGCGCCAGCCGATTGACTAGCGGCCACGTCGATGAGCAGTTCTTC.

The CDR3 loop reads CASSLYGENTEAFF. CDR3 DNA sequence: TGTGCCAGCAGTTTATACGGGGAGAACACTGAAGCTTTCTTT. This chain connects TRBV28 to TRBJ1-1; D is unclear. Per the germline V gene, CDR1 is MDHEN and CDR2 is SYDVKM. Trimming removed 1 base at V and 1 base at J, with 7 bases between. The CDR3 runs to 14 residues. The full variable domain, rest sourced from reference TRBV28 and TRBJ1-1, is DVKVTQSSRYLVKRTGEKVFLECVQDMDHENMFWYRQDPGLGLRLIYFSYDVKMKEKGDIPEGYSVSREKKERFSLILESASTNQTSMYLCASSLYGENTEAFFGQGTRLTVV.

The chain is built from TRBV29-1 and TRBJ2-6, with 8 positions matching TRBD1. The V gene end was trimmed by 6 bases and the J gene end by 0 bases; junction bases not matched to a gene: 1. This CDR3 has 14 residues. The V gene's germline CDR1 is SQVTM and CDR2 ANQGSEA. Here the CDR3 reads CSVDRGSGANVLTF. The CDR3 region has the DNA TGCAGCGTCGACAGGGGCTCTGGGGCCAACGTCCTGACTTTC.

The rearrangement links TRBV2 to TRBJ1-4; D is unclear. The CDR3 is made up of 14 amino acids. Trimming removed 7 bases at V and 1 base at J, with 10 bases between. Looked up from germline, CDR1 is SNHLY and CDR2 is FYNNEI. The CDR3 protein is CASNSYGTNEKLFF. DNA for the CDR3: TGTGCCAGCAATTCCTACGGAACTAATGAAAAACTGTTTTTT.

The chain employs TRBV6-6 and TRBJ1-2; 8 nucleotides match TRBD1. Germline lookup yields CDR1 MNHNY and CDR2 SVGAGI (reference sequence). This CDR3 is built from 12 residues. The junction had 1 base not matched to a gene; V was cut back by 8 bases and J by 2 bases. CDR3 protein: CASWTGNYGYTF. CDR3 sequence (DNA): TGTGCCAGCTGGACAGGGAACTATGGCTACACCTTC.

The chain links TRBV7-2 to TRBJ1-2; possible D gene TRBD1, 6 bases. The V and J ends lost 5 bases and 7 bases respectively, with 17 bases between them. This CDR3 spans 14 amino acids. The germline V gene encodes CDR1 SGHTA and CDR2 FQGNSA. CDR3 bases: TGTGCCAGCAGCCAGACTCGACAGGAATCTGGCTACACCTTC. Translated, it gives CASSQTRQESGYTF.

The chain joins TRBV7-3 to TRBJ2-5; 7 positions match TRBD2. Per germline, CDR1 SGHTA and CDR2 FQGTGA. CDR3 length equals 14 residues. With V trimmed by 1 base and J by 4 bases, 3 bases remained unmatched. CDR3 nucleotides: TGTGCCAGCAGCTTAAATCCGGGGGGAGAGACCCAGTACTTC. It is translated as CASSLNPGGETQYF.

This chain connects TRBV4-3 to TRBJ2-2; 10 positions agree with TRBD2. Germline loops: CDR1 LGHNA, CDR2 YSLEER. The CDR3 length is 17 residues. J lost 5 bases, V lost 0 bases, and 6 bases had no gene match. The CDR3 nucleotides read TGCGCCAGCAGCCAAGATCGCCCAGCGGGGGGGACCGGGGAGCTGTTTTTT. It translates to CASSQDRPAGGTGELFF.

J is TRBJ2-7 and V is TRBV7-2; D possibly corresponds to TRBD1 (5 bases). This CDR3 contains 13 residues. Per germline, CDR1 SGHTA and CDR2 FQGNSA. V lost 4 bases and J 4 bases, leaving 11 bases between the germline ends. The CDR3 sequence is CASSYRGAYEQYF. The CDR3 nucleotides are TGTGCCAGCAGCTATAGGGGCGCGTACGAGCAGTACTTC.

The V gene is TRBV5-1, the J gene TRBJ2-1, with 10 bases lining up with TRBD2. Per the germline V gene, CDR1 is SGHRS and CDR2 is YFSETQ. This CDR3 is built from 15 residues. J was trimmed by 5 bases and V by 4 bases; bases with no gene match: 6. The CDR3 DNA follows: TGCGCCAGCAGCCCTAGCGGGGGTAGGGACAATGAGCAGTTCTTC. Translating gives CASSPSGGRDNEQFF.